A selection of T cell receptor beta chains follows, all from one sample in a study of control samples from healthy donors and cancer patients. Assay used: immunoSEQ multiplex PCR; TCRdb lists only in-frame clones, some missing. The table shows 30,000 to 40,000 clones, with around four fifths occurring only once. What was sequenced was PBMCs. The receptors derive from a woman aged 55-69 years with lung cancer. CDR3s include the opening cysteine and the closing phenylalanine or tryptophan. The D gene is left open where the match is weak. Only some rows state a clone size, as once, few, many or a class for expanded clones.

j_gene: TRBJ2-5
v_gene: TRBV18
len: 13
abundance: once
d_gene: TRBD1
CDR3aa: CASGRQGSETQYF
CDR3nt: TGTGCCAGCGGCCGACAGGGAAGCGAGACCCAGTACTTC

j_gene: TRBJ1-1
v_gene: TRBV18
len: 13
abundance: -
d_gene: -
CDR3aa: CASSPNRGPEAFF
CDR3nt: TGTGCCAGCTCACCTAACCGGGGGCCCGAAGCTTTCTTT

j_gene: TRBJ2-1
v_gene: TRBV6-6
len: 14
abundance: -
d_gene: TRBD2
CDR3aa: CASKRLAGQNEQFF
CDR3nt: TGTGCCAGCAAGAGACTAGCGGGTCAGAATGAGCAGTTCTTC

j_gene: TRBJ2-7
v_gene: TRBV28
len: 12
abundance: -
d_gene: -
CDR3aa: CASSLIWDEQYF
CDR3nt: TGTGCCAGCAGTTTAATCTGGGACGAGCAGTACTTC

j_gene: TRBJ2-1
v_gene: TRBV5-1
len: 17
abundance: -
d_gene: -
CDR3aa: CASSPRRDPSLSNEQFF
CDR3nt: TGCGCCAGCAGCCCCCGGAGAGATCCCTCTCTATCCAATGAGCAGTTCTTC

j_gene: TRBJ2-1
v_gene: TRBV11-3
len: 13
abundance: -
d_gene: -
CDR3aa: CASSSLGPNEQFF
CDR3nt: TGTGCCAGCAGCTCCTTGGGTCCCAATGAGCAGTTCTTC

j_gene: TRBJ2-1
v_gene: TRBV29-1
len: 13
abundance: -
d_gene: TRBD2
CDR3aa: CSVDGDYNNEQFF
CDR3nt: TGCAGCGTTGACGGGGACTACAACAATGAGCAGTTCTTC

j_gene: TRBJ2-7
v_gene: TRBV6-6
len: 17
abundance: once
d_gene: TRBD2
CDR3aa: CASSPLAGAPYSYEQYF
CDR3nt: TGTGCCAGCAGTCCACTAGCGGGCGCGCCTTATTCCTACGAGCAGTACTTC

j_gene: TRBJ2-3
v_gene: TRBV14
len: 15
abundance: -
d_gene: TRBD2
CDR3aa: CASSQETSEVDTQYF
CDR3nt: TGTGCCAGCAGCCAAGAAACTAGCGAGGTGGATACGCAGTATTTT

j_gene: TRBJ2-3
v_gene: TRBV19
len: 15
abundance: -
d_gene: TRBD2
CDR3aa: CASSDSGGDSYTQYF
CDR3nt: TGTGCCAGTAGCGATAGCGGGGGGGATTCATATACGCAGTATTTT

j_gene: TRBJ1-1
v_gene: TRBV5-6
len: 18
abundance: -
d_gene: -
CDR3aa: CASSLAGGIWDKNTEAFF
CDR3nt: TGTGCCAGCAGCTTGGCTGGGGGGATATGGGACAAGAACACTGAAGCTTTCTTT

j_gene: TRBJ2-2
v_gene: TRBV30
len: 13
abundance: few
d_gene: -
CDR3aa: CAWSIRVQGELFF
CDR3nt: TGTGCCTGGAGTATTAGGGTACAGGGGGAGCTGTTTTTT

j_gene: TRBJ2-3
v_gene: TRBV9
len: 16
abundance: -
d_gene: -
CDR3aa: CASSVGGSVFTDTQYF
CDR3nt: TGTGCCAGCAGCGTGGGGGGTAGCGTATTCACAGATACGCAGTATTTT

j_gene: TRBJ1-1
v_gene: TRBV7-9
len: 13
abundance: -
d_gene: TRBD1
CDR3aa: CASRGTGDTEAFF
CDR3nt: TGTGCCAGCAGAGGGACAGGGGACACTGAAGCTTTCTTT

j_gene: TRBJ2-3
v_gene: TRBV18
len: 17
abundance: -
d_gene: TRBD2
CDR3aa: CASSPPSRGGYTDTQYF
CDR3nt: TGTGCCAGCTCACCACCGTCCCGGGGGGGATACACAGATACGCAGTATTTT

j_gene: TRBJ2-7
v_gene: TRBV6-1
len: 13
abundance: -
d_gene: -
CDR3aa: CASSERGSYEQYF
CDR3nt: TGTGCCAGCAGTGAACGGGGCTCCTACGAGCAGTACTTC